This entry lists 11 T cell receptor beta chains sequenced from one sample in a study of shared clonotypes between healthy human individuals. Here immunoSEQ multiplex PCR was the method, and the copy in TCRdb shows in-frame clones only, minus some. The sample consists of about 2.3 million clones, 90% to 95% of them appearing once. The sample was naive CD4+ T cells from PBMCs. Subset indicated: CD45RA+ positively selected. These receptors came from a man aged 18 to 35 in good health. Some clones in this sample may be carry-over from other donors' samples.

The genes are TRBV6-1 and TRBJ2-1; 10 positions match TRBD2. The junction had 10 bases not matched to a gene; V was cut back by 3 bases and J by 11 bases. Germline lookup yields CDR1 MNHNS and CDR2 SASEGT. The CDR3 loop spans 15 amino acids. The CDR3 reads CASSENLAGASKQFF. The DNA for the CDR3 is TGTGCCAGCAGTGAGAATCTAGCGGGGGCTTCTAAGCAGTTCTTC.

V is TRBV7-2 and J is TRBJ2-7; 13 bases agree with TRBD2. The junction had 7 bases not matched to a gene; V was cut back by 5 bases and J by 3 bases. Germline CDR1 and CDR2: SGHTA and FQGNSA. CDR3 size: 16 residues. CDR3 bases: TGTGCCAGCAGCCCGGGACTAGCGGGAATCAACTACGAGCAGTACTTC. It encodes CASSPGLAGINYEQYF.

This clone was seen once. This sequence joins TRBV11-3 and TRBJ2-7; 7 bases are shared with TRBD1. The germline CDR1 and CDR2 sequences are SGHNT and YENEEA. V was pared by 6 bases and J by 2 bases, with 7 bases of the junction left unmatched. This CDR3 region has 14 residues. The CDR3 DNA follows: TGTGCCAGCAGTCGCTCCGGGACAGCCTACGAGCAGTACTTC. Its translation is CASSRSGTAYEQYF.

The chain is built from TRBV29-1 and TRBJ2-6; 12 nucleotides line up with TRBD1. Germline V lookup: CDR1 SQVTM, CDR2 ANQGSEA. The V segment lost 4 bases and the J segment 1 base; nucleotides outside the gene matches: 11. The CDR3 covers 19 residues. The CDR3 region has the DNA TGCAGCGTTGCCAATTCCCCGGGACAGGGGGCGTCTGGGGCCAACGTCCTGACTTTC. Translated: CSVANSPGQGASGANVLTF. Looking up the rest from reference TRBV29-1 and TRBJ2-6 gives the full variable domain: SAVISQKPSRDICQRGTSLTIQCQVDSQVTMMFWYRQQPGQSLTLIATANQGSEATYESGFVIDKFPISRPNLTFSTLTVSNMSPEDSSIYLCSVANSPGQGASGANVLTFGAGSRLTVL.

This sequence joins TRBV7-3 and TRBJ2-3, with 7 bases aligning to TRBD2. Trimming cost V 0 bases and J 6 bases; bases outside gene matches: 9. Per germline, CDR1 SGHTA and CDR2 FQGTGA. The CDR3 runs to 16 residues. CDR3 amino acids: CASSLTGGSGVDTQYF. The CDR3 bases are TGTGCCAGCAGCTTAACCGGCGGGAGTGGTGTGGATACGCAGTATTTT.

This rearrangement joins TRBV28 to TRBJ1-2; D gene unclear. The germline CDR1 and CDR2 sequences are MDHEN and SYDVKM. V was cut by 10 bases and J by 1 base, with 13 bases left in between. This CDR3 contains 13 residues. CDR3 in amino acids: CAISTGFNYGYTF. CDR3 coding DNA: TGTGCCATTTCAACCGGCTTTAACTATGGCTACACCTTC.

This chain links TRBV11-1 with TRBJ2-5, with TRBD2 matching over 9 bases. In germline, CDR1 is SGHAT, CDR2 FQDESV (reference sequence). CDR3 length: 16 amino acids. The junction had 8 bases not matched to a gene; V was cut back by 4 bases and J by 2 bases. CDR3 DNA sequence: TGTGCCAGCAGCTCAGGACTAGCGACCCGTCAAGAGACCCAGTACTTC. It yields the protein CASSSGLATRQETQYF.

The chain couples TRBV25-1 to TRBJ1-3; D remains ambiguous. This CDR3 has 13 residues. Trimming left V 6 bases short and J 3 bases short, with 9 bases between. From germline, CDR1 is MGHDK and CDR2 SYGVNS. CDR3 DNA: TGTGCCAGCAGGGATATGGGTGGAAACACCATATATTTT. This gives the protein CASRDMGGNTIYF. Full variable domain (missing parts from reference TRBV25-1 and TRBJ1-3): EADIYQTPRYLVIGTGKKITLECSQTMGHDKMYWYQQDPGMELHLIHYSYGVNSTEKGDLSSESTVSRIRTEHFPLTLESARPSHTSQYLCASRDMGGNTIYFGEGSWLTVV.

J is TRBJ2-1 and V is TRBV5-1, with D hard to call. The CDR3 runs 16 residues. Trimming left V 0 bases short and J 5 bases short, with 15 bases between. Germline V lookup: CDR1 SGHRS, CDR2 YFSETQ. The CDR3 nucleotides are TGCGCCAGCAGCTTGGGTCGGTCCTCTGGCAACAATGAGCAGTTCTTC. It yields the protein CASSLGRSSGNNEQFF.

In the case of this clone: Other DNA sequences from this sample encode an identical CDR3 as well. The chain employs TRBV7-9 and TRBJ2-3; tentative D call: TRBD2 (5 bases). Germline lookup yields CDR1 SEHNR and CDR2 FQNEAQ (reference sequence). The CDR3 sequence is 14 residues long. V lost 5 bases and J lost 0, with 9 bases in between. This CDR3 reads CASSQGLSTDTQYF. The CDR3 nucleotides read TGTGCCAGCAGCCAAGGACTCAGCACAGATACGCAGTATTTT.

V usage is TRBV19 and J usage is TRBJ1-3; tentatively, D is TRBD1 (5 bases). Germline CDR1 and CDR2: LNHDA and SQIVND (reference sequence). The CDR3 covers 14 residues. With 9 bases removed from V and 0 bases from J, the gap between germline ends came to 12 bases. The DNA for the CDR3 is TGTGCCAGCCTGGAGGGACGCTCTGGAAACACCATATATTTT. This gives the protein CASLEGRSGNTIYF.